This TCR beta chain came from a study of cytomegalovirus exposure and HLA in healthy donors. Study context: The roughly 700 first-cohort repertoires shared a platform with the 100 to 150 validation repertoires, as reported in a later analysis.

CDR3 length equals 14 residues. CDR1 and CDR2 (germline): MNHEY, SMNVEV (reference sequence). Trimming took 3 bases from V and 5 from J, leaving 14 bases between them. TCRdb's table, derived via immunoSEQ multiplex PCR, lists solely in-frame clones and lacks some. Of 250,000 to 400,000 clones detected, roughly 87% appear once; the ten largest clones hold around 0.96%. The chain couples TRBV27 to TRBJ2-7; D gene ambiguous. The sequencing sample was made of PBMCs. The sequence was obtained from a young man in good health and CMV-seronegative. The CDR3 sequence is CASSLSARSNEQYF. The CDR3, as DNA: TGTGCCAGCAGTTTGTCAGCGCGGTCGAACGAGCAGTACTTC.